This T cell receptor beta chain emerged from a study of shared clonotypes between healthy human individuals. Overall study findings and caveats: It was anticipated that sequencing depth would influence how many clonotypes donors shared.

Here immunoSEQ multiplex PCR was the method, and the copy in TCRdb shows in-frame clones only, minus some. The sample holds about 2 million clones, over 85% seen once. CD8 cells regarded as naive lacked CD45RO, were positively chosen for CCR7, and omitted terminally differentiated effector memory CD45RA+ cells. In the case of this clone: Its antigen is undetermined.

The CDR3 is 16 amino acids. Losses at the gene ends were 4 bases for V and 4 bases for J; bases not matched to a gene: 14. Looked up from germline, CDR1 is SGHKS and CDR2 is YYEKEE (reference sequence). Sequences were obtained from naive CD8+ T cells sorted from blood. The chain employs TRBV5-5 and TRBJ2-7; 7 bases align to TRBD1. This sequence was found in a man aged 18 to 29 in good health. As DNA, the CDR3 is TGTGCCAGCAGCAAACGCCCCGGGACAGCCGAATACGAGCAGTACTTC. Protein: CASSKRPGTAEYEQYF.